These T cell receptor beta chains were read from a single sample in a study of shared clonotypes between healthy human individuals. This table comes from immunoSEQ multiplex PCR, and its TCRdb copy is limited to in-frame clones, with some not included. The profile shows just over 2,000,000 clones, just under 95% of them singletons. The sequencing input was naive CD8+ T cells sorted from blood. These receptors all stem from a man aged 18 to 30 in good health. The CDR3 runs from the conserved cysteine through the conserved F or W. A D gene is named only where the DNA matches it firmly. Clone size appears in some rows only: once, few, many, or a class for an expanded clone.

j_gene: TRBJ2-7
abundance: NA
v_gene: TRBV27
d_gene: NA
CDR3aa: CASSISGVLYEQYF
CDR3nt: TGTGCCAGCAGTATTTCGGGGGTCCTCTACGAGCAGTACTTC

j_gene: TRBJ2-3
abundance: NA
v_gene: TRBV9
d_gene: TRBD2
CDR3aa: CASSVDLAGGRRTQYF
CDR3nt: TGTGCCAGCAGCGTAGACCTAGCGGGGGGGCGTCGAACGCAGTATTTT

j_gene: TRBJ2-1
abundance: NA
v_gene: TRBV5-4
d_gene: TRBD2
CDR3aa: CASSSGSLAGVLNEQFF
CDR3nt: TGTGCCAGCAGCTCCGGTTCACTAGCGGGAGTGCTCAATGAGCAGTTCTTC

j_gene: TRBJ2-7
abundance: NA
v_gene: TRBV27
d_gene: NA
CDR3aa: CASSFRSTQGASYEQYF
CDR3nt: TGTGCCAGCAGTTTTCGTTCTACTCAGGGTGCCTCCTACGAGCAGTACTTC

j_gene: TRBJ2-7
abundance: NA
v_gene: TRBV27
d_gene: NA
CDR3aa: CASSLGGSYEQYF
CDR3nt: TGTGCCAGCAGTCTAGGGGGATCCTACGAGCAGTACTTC

j_gene: TRBJ2-7
abundance: once
v_gene: TRBV7-2
d_gene: TRBD1
CDR3aa: CASSLVPAGTGSTYYEQYF
CDR3nt: TGTGCCAGCAGCTTAGTTCCCGCCGGGACAGGGTCCACCTACTACGAGCAGTACTTC

j_gene: TRBJ2-1
abundance: NA
v_gene: TRBV5-1
d_gene: NA
CDR3aa: CASSLALTNEQFF
CDR3nt: TGCGCCAGCAGCCTGGCCCTAACCAATGAGCAGTTCTTC

j_gene: TRBJ2-1
abundance: NA
v_gene: TRBV20-1
d_gene: NA
CDR3aa: CSATGPEEPFF
CDR3nt: TGCAGTGCCACGGGACCAGAAGAACCGTTCTTC

j_gene: TRBJ1-2
abundance: NA
v_gene: TRBV7-9
d_gene: TRBD1
CDR3aa: CASSPTDRGLQGYTF
CDR3nt: TGTGCCAGCAGCCCCACGGACAGGGGGCTTCAAGGCTACACCTTC

j_gene: TRBJ2-1
abundance: NA
v_gene: TRBV28
d_gene: NA
CDR3aa: CASATRGRGNEQFF
CDR3nt: TGTGCCAGCGCGACTAGGGGGCGAGGCAATGAGCAGTTCTTC

j_gene: TRBJ2-3
abundance: NA
v_gene: TRBV5-4
d_gene: NA
CDR3aa: CASSLAGITPTDTDTQYF
CDR3nt: TGTGCCAGCAGCTTGGCCGGGATAACCCCAACCGACACAGATACGCAGTATTTT

j_gene: TRBJ1-2
abundance: NA
v_gene: TRBV2
d_gene: NA
CDR3aa: CASTEGLGYGYGYTF
CDR3nt: TGTGCCAGCACTGAGGGATTGGGGTATGGCTATGGCTACACCTTC

j_gene: TRBJ1-4
abundance: NA
v_gene: TRBV4-1
d_gene: NA
CDR3aa: CASSQVVHIDEKLFF
CDR3nt: TGCGCCAGCAGCCAAGTCGTGCACATTGATGAAAAACTGTTTTTT

j_gene: TRBJ2-1
abundance: NA
v_gene: TRBV7-9
d_gene: NA
CDR3aa: CASSLMGDEQFF
CDR3nt: TGTGCCAGCAGTCTGATGGGGGATGAGCAGTTCTTC

j_gene: TRBJ1-1
abundance: once
v_gene: TRBV4-1
d_gene: NA
CDR3aa: CASSRLTPEAGASNTEAFF
CDR3nt: TGCGCCAGCAGCCGCTTAACCCCGGAGGCAGGGGCTTCGAACACTGAAGCTTTCTTT

j_gene: TRBJ2-2
abundance: NA
v_gene: TRBV2
d_gene: TRBD2
CDR3aa: CASSEFDTSGNTGELFF
CDR3nt: TGTGCCAGCAGTGAATTTGACACTAGCGGGAACACCGGGGAGCTGTTTTTT

j_gene: TRBJ2-7
abundance: NA
v_gene: TRBV10-2
d_gene: NA
CDR3aa: CASSSDSQIYEQYF
CDR3nt: TGCGCCAGCAGTTCGGACAGCCAAATCTACGAGCAGTACTTC

j_gene: TRBJ2-7
abundance: NA
v_gene: TRBV11-2
d_gene: NA
CDR3aa: CASSHPDGLHYEQYF
CDR3nt: TGTGCCAGCAGCCACCCGGACGGGCTTCACTACGAGCAGTACTTC

j_gene: TRBJ2-3
abundance: NA
v_gene: TRBV2
d_gene: NA
CDR3aa: CASSPGQTADTQYF
CDR3nt: TGTGCCAGCAGCCCGGGACAAACCGCGGATACGCAGTATTTT

j_gene: TRBJ2-7
abundance: NA
v_gene: TRBV2
d_gene: NA
CDR3aa: CASSAGTSGEYF
CDR3nt: TGTGCCAGCAGTGCCGGGACCTCCGGGGAGTACTTC

j_gene: TRBJ2-5
abundance: NA
v_gene: TRBV6-5
d_gene: TRBD2
CDR3aa: CASSRTSGSGETQYF
CDR3nt: TGTGCCAGCAGCCGGACTAGCGGGAGCGGTGAGACCCAGTACTTC

j_gene: TRBJ2-1
abundance: NA
v_gene: TRBV15
d_gene: NA
CDR3aa: CATRALSVSYNEQFF
CDR3nt: TGTGCCACCCGCGCCCTTAGCGTCTCCTACAATGAGCAGTTCTTC

j_gene: TRBJ1-5
abundance: NA
v_gene: TRBV29-1
d_gene: NA
CDR3aa: CSVPSEGAQHF
CDR3nt: TGCAGCGTGCCCAGCGAGGGGGCCCAGCATTTT

j_gene: TRBJ2-5
abundance: NA
v_gene: TRBV5-1
d_gene: TRBD2
CDR3aa: CASSLEGLAVIETQYF
CDR3nt: TGCGCCAGCAGCTTGGAAGGGCTAGCGGTCATTGAGACCCAGTACTTC

j_gene: TRBJ1-5
abundance: once
v_gene: TRBV6-5
d_gene: NA
CDR3aa: CASSPKYVTGYAQHF
CDR3nt: TGTGCCAGCAGTCCAAAGTATGTTACCGGGTACGCCCAGCATTTT

j_gene: TRBJ2-7
abundance: NA
v_gene: TRBV5-5
d_gene: NA
CDR3aa: CARTAAYEQYF
CDR3nt: TGTGCCCGGACAGCCGCCTACGAGCAGTACTTC

j_gene: TRBJ1-4
abundance: NA
v_gene: TRBV2
d_gene: TRBD1
CDR3aa: CASIDRGGNEKLFF
CDR3nt: TGTGCCAGCATTGACAGGGGCGGGAATGAAAAACTGTTTTTT

j_gene: TRBJ2-7
abundance: NA
v_gene: TRBV29-1
d_gene: NA
CDR3aa: CSVAGSGVVYEQYF
CDR3nt: TGCAGCGTTGCTGGCTCGGGGGTGGTCTACGAGCAGTACTTC

j_gene: TRBJ2-7
abundance: NA
v_gene: TRBV7-9
d_gene: NA
CDR3aa: CASSLGISFYEQYF
CDR3nt: TGTGCCAGCAGCTTGGGGATCAGCTTCTACGAGCAGTACTTC

j_gene: TRBJ1-5
abundance: NA
v_gene: TRBV5-6
d_gene: NA
CDR3aa: CASSGGTRVEPQHF
CDR3nt: TGTGCCAGCAGCGGTGGGACTCGAGTTGAGCCCCAGCATTTT

j_gene: TRBJ2-5
abundance: NA
v_gene: TRBV21-1
d_gene: NA
CDR3aa: CASSVEATVQETQYF
CDR3nt: TGTGCCAGCAGCGTGGAGGCGACAGTCCAAGAGACCCAGTACTTC

j_gene: TRBJ2-7
abundance: NA
v_gene: TRBV19
d_gene: NA
CDR3aa: CASSHLPSYEQYF
CDR3nt: TGTGCCAGTAGTCACCTCCCCTCCTACGAGCAGTACTTC

j_gene: TRBJ2-7
abundance: NA
v_gene: TRBV11-3
d_gene: TRBD1
CDR3aa: CASSPGDSYEQYF
CDR3nt: TGTGCCAGCAGCCCCGGGGACAGCTACGAGCAGTACTTC

j_gene: TRBJ2-1
abundance: NA
v_gene: TRBV19
d_gene: NA
CDR3aa: CASSIVDSYNEQFF
CDR3nt: TGTGCCAGTAGTATAGTGGACTCGTACAATGAGCAGTTCTTC

j_gene: TRBJ2-7
abundance: NA
v_gene: TRBV13
d_gene: NA
CDR3aa: CASSPRQASYEQYF
CDR3nt: TGTGCCAGCAGCCCTAGACAGGCATCCTACGAGCAGTACTTC

j_gene: TRBJ1-2
abundance: NA
v_gene: TRBV4-1
d_gene: NA
CDR3aa: CASTGANGYTF
CDR3nt: TGCGCCAGCACGGGGGCAAATGGCTACACCTTC

j_gene: TRBJ1-2
abundance: once
v_gene: TRBV4-1
d_gene: TRBD1
CDR3aa: CASRSSIQGEVGYTF
CDR3nt: TGCGCCAGCCGTTCAAGCATCCAGGGGGAGGTTGGCTACACCTTC

j_gene: TRBJ2-5
abundance: NA
v_gene: TRBV7-2
d_gene: NA
CDR3aa: CASSLPLHRHQETQYF
CDR3nt: TGTGCCAGCAGCTTACCTCTGCACAGACACCAAGAGACCCAGTACTTC

j_gene: TRBJ1-1
abundance: NA
v_gene: TRBV5-6
d_gene: NA
CDR3aa: CASSFGTSNTEAFF
CDR3nt: TGTGCCAGCAGCTTCGGGACTTCGAACACTGAAGCTTTCTTT

j_gene: TRBJ2-7
abundance: NA
v_gene: TRBV6-6
d_gene: NA
CDR3aa: CASSYRRGLYEQYF
CDR3nt: TGTGCCAGCAGTTACCGCCGGGGACTCTACGAGCAGTACTTC

j_gene: TRBJ2-1
abundance: NA
v_gene: TRBV13
d_gene: TRBD2
CDR3aa: CASSPRGGRDYNEQFF
CDR3nt: TGTGCCAGCAGCCCCCGGGGCGGGAGGGATTACAATGAGCAGTTCTTC

j_gene: TRBJ2-7
abundance: NA
v_gene: TRBV30
d_gene: NA
CDR3aa: CAWSFVANYEQYF
CDR3nt: TGTGCCTGGAGTTTTGTCGCTAACTACGAGCAGTACTTC

j_gene: TRBJ1-2
abundance: few
v_gene: TRBV10-3
d_gene: TRBD1
CDR3aa: CAIRADRGLYGYTF
CDR3nt: TGTGCCATCAGAGCGGACAGGGGGCTCTATGGCTACACCTTC

j_gene: TRBJ2-7
abundance: NA
v_gene: TRBV7-9
d_gene: NA
CDR3aa: CASSLAHGSDYEQYF
CDR3nt: TGTGCCAGCAGCTTAGCGCACGGTAGCGACTACGAGCAGTACTTC

j_gene: TRBJ2-7
abundance: NA
v_gene: TRBV14
d_gene: NA
CDR3aa: CASSPNDFYEQYF
CDR3nt: TGTGCCAGCAGCCCAAACGATTTCTACGAGCAGTACTTC

j_gene: TRBJ2-7
abundance: NA
v_gene: TRBV2
d_gene: TRBD1
CDR3aa: CAEGTGETYEQYF
CDR3nt: TGTGCCGAGGGGACAGGGGAGACCTACGAGCAGTACTTC

j_gene: TRBJ2-7
abundance: NA
v_gene: TRBV11-2
d_gene: TRBD2
CDR3aa: CASRWGRGAAYEQYF
CDR3nt: TGTGCCAGCAGATGGGGGCGGGGGGCCGCCTACGAGCAGTACTTC

j_gene: TRBJ2-3
abundance: once
v_gene: TRBV18
d_gene: TRBD1
CDR3aa: CASSQLDRADTQYF
CDR3nt: TGTGCCAGCTCACAACTAGACAGGGCGGATACGCAGTATTTT

j_gene: TRBJ1-1
abundance: NA
v_gene: TRBV7-9
d_gene: TRBD1
CDR3aa: CASSDRGAMNTEAFF
CDR3nt: TGTGCCAGCAGCGACAGGGGAGCGATGAACACTGAAGCTTTCTTT

j_gene: TRBJ1-4
abundance: NA
v_gene: TRBV4-3
d_gene: NA
CDR3aa: CASSQDSGGRGGLFF
CDR3nt: TGCGCCAGCAGCCAAGACTCGGGGGGCAGGGGCGGACTGTTTTTT

j_gene: TRBJ2-7
abundance: NA
v_gene: TRBV5-1
d_gene: TRBD2
CDR3aa: CASSPKGLGYEQYF
CDR3nt: TGCGCCAGCAGCCCCAAGGGACTAGGGTACGAGCAGTACTTC

j_gene: TRBJ1-5
abundance: NA
v_gene: TRBV7-8
d_gene: NA
CDR3aa: CASSLVRGLGQPQHF
CDR3nt: TGTGCCAGCAGCTTAGTCCGGGGTTTAGGTCAGCCCCAGCATTTT

j_gene: TRBJ1-1
abundance: NA
v_gene: TRBV6-6
d_gene: TRBD1
CDR3aa: CASSQGGNTEAFF
CDR3nt: TGTGCCAGTAGTCAGGGGGGAAACACTGAAGCTTTCTTT

j_gene: TRBJ1-2
abundance: NA
v_gene: TRBV6-5
d_gene: NA
CDR3aa: CASSYSPAAYYGYTF
CDR3nt: TGTGCCAGCAGTTACTCCCCGGCAGCTTACTATGGCTACACCTTC